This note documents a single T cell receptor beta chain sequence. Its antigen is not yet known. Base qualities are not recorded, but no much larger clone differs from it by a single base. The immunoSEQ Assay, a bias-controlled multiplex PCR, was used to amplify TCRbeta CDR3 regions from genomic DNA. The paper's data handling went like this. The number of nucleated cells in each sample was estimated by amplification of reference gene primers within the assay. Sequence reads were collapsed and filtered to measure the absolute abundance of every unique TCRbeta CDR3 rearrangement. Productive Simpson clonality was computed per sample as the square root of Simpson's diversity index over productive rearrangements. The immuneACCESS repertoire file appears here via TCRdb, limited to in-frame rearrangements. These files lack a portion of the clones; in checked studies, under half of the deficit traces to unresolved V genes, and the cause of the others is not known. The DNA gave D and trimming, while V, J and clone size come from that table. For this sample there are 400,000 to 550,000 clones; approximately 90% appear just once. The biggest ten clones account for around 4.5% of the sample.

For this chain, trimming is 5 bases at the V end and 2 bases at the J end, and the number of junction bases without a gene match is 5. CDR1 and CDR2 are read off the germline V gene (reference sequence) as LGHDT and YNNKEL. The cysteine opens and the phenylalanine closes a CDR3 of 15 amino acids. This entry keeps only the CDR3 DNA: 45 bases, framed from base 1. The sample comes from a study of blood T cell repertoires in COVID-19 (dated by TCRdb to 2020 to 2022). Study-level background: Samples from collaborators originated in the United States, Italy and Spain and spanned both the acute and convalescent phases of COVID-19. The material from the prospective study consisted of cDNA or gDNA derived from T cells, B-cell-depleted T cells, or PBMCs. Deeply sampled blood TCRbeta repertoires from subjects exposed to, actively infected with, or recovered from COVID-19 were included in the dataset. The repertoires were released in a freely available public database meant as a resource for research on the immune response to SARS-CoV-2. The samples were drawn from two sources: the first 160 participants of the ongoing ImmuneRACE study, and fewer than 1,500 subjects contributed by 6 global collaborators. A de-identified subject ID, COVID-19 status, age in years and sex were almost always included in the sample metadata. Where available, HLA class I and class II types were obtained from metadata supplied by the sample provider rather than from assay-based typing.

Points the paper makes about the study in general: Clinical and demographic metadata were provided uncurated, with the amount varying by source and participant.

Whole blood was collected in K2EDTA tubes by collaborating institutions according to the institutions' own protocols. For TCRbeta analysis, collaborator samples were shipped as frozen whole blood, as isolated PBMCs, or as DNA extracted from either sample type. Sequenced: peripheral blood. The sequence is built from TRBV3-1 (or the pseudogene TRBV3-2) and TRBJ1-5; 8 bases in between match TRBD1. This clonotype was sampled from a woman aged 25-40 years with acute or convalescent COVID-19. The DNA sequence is TGTGCCAGCAGCGGACAGGGAGGCGGCAATCAGCCCCAGCATTTT. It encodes CASSGQGGGNQPQHF.